The clone carrying this TCR beta chain was recorded once. Its antigen is unknown. The sample originates from a study of T cell responses to AZD1222 COVID-19 vaccine. Study outcomes and limitations: Unmutated regions of variants are reportedly targeted by nearly half of spike-specific TCRs. Clonal diversity was possibly underestimated; the donors were predominantly white British and more often female.

Here immunoSEQ multiplex PCR was the method, and the copy in TCRdb shows in-frame clones only, minus some. The sample records roughly 200,000 clones, roughly 91% being singletons. This receptor was taken from an adult in good health. Source: peripheral blood, taken on day 0 of MenACWY control vaccination.

The DNA for the CDR3 is TGTGCCAGCAGTTTCGGGCCGTATGGCTACACCTTC. Its protein product is CASSFGPYGYTF. This chain connects TRBV28 to TRBJ1-2; D remains ambiguous. V lost 3 bases and J 5 bases, leaving 7 bases between the germline ends. This CDR3 is 12 amino acids long. Germline V gene data show CDR1 as MDHEN and CDR2 as SYDVKM.